This TCR beta chain was sequenced in a study of shared clonotypes between healthy human individuals. Regarding this clone: The identical CDR3 is also encoded by other nucleotide sequences in the sample.

Germline values: CDR1 MDHEN, CDR2 SYDVKM. There are 12 residues in the CDR3. The germline V and J ends were trimmed by 6 bases and 3 bases, with 9 bases remaining between them. The method was immunoSEQ multiplex PCR; TCRdb's version includes in-frame clones alone and lacks a portion of them. The repertoire holds about 95,000 clones, with about two thirds as singletons. The gene calls are TRBV28 and TRBJ2-7; D not resolved. This TCR came from a man between 25 and 39 years old in good health. Sequences were obtained from memory CD8+ T cells sorted from blood. Subset noted: CD45RO+ cells pooled with CCR7-negative TemRA cells. The CDR3 DNA sequence: TGTGCCAGCAGCACGACGGACTACGAGCAGTACTTC. This gives the protein CASSTTDYEQYF.